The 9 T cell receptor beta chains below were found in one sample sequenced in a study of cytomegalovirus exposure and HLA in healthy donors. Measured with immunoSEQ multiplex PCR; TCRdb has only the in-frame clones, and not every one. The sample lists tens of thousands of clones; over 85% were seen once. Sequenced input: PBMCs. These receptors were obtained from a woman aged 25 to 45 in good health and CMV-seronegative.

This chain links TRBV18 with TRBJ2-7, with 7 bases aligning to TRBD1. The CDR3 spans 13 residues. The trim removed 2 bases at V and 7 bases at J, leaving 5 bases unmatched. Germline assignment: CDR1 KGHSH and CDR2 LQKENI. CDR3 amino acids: CASSPVQGQEQYF. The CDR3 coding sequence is TGTGCCAGCTCACCAGTACAGGGGCAAGAGCAGTACTTC. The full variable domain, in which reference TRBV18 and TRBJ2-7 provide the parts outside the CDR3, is NAGVMQNPRHLVRRRGQEARLRCSPMKGHSHVYWYRQLPEEGLKFMVYLQKENIIDESGMPKERFSAEFPKEGPSILRIQQVVRGDSAAYFCASSPVQGQEQYFGPGTRLTVT.

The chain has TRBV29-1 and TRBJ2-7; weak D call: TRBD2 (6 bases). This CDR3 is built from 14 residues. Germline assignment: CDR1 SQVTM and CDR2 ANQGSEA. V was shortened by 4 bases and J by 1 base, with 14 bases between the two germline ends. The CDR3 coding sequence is TGCAGCGTTGGGCGGGGATGGGAATCCTACGAGCAGTACTTC. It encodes CSVGRGWESYEQYF.

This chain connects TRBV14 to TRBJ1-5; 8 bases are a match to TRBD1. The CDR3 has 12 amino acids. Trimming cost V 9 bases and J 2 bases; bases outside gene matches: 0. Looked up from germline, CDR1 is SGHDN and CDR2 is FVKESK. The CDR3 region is CARTGGNQPQHF. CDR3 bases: TGTGCCAGGACAGGGGGCAATCAGCCCCAGCATTTT.

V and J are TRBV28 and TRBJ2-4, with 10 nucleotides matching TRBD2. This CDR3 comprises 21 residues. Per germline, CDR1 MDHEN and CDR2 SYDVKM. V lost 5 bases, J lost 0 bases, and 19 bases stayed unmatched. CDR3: CASSLRYRIAGGPKAKNIQYF. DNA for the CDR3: TGTGCCAGCAGTCTTCGCTACCGAATAGCGGGAGGCCCTAAAGCCAAAAACATTCAGTACTTC.

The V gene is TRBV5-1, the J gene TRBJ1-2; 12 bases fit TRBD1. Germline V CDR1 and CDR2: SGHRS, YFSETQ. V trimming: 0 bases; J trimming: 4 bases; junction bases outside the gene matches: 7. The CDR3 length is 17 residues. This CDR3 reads CASSLAAGQGALYGYTF. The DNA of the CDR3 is TGCGCCAGCAGCTTGGCCGCGGGACAGGGGGCACTCTATGGCTACACCTTC. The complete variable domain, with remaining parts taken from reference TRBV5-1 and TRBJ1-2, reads KAGVTQTPRYLIKTRGQQVTLSCSPISGHRSVSWYQQTPGQGLQFLFEYFSETQRNKGNFPGRFSGRQFSNSRSEMNVSTLELGDSALYLCASSLAAGQGALYGYTFGSGTRLTVV.

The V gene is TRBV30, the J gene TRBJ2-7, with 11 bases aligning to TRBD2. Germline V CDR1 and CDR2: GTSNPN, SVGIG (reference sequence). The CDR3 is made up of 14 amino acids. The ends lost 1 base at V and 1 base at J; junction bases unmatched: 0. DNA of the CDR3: TGTGCCTGGAGTGGACTAGCGGGGTCCTACGAGCAGTACTTC. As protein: CAWSGLAGSYEQYF.

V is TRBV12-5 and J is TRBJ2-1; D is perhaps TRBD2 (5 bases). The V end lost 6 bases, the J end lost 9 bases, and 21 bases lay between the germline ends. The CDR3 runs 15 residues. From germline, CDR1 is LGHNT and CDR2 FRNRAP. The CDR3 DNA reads TGTGCTAGTGGCCGAGGGCAGGTGTCAGAGGCTGAGCAGTTCTTC. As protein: CASGRGQVSEAEQFF.

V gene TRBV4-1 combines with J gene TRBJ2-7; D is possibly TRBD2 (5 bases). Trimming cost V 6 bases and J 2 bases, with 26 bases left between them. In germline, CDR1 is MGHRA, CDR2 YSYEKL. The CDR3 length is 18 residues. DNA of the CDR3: TGCGCCAGCAGACTCTCCACTTCCGGGCTCCAAGCGGCCTACGAGCAGTACTTC. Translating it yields CASRLSTSGLQAAYEQYF.

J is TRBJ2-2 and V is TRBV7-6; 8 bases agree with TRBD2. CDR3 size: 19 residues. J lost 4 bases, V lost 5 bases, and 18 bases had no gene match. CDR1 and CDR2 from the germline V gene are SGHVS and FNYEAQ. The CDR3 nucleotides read TGTGCCAGCAGCGCGGGTAGAGCAGCGGGAGTACGGGCCACCGGGGAGCTGTTTTTT. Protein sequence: CASSAGRAAGVRATGELFF.